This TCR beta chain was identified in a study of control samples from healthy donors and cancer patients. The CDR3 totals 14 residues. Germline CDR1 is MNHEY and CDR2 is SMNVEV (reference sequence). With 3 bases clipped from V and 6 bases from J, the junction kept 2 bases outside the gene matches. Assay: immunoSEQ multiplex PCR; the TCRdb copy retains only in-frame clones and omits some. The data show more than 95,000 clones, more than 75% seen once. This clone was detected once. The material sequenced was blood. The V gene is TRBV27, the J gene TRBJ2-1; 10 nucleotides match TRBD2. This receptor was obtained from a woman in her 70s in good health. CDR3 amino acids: CASSLVAGGNEQFF. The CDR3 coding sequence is TGTGCCAGCAGTTTGGTAGCGGGGGGCAATGAGCAGTTCTTC.